Listed here is a single T cell receptor (beta chain). No antigen is known for it. The sample belongs to a study of blood T cells in healthy people across ages. Broader study findings: The authors considered diversity estimates from one million T cells to be underestimates.

Using a J-beta primer mix together with a sample-barcoded 5' primer, a second PCR was run for roughly 6 to 12 cycles. Each cDNA was tagged by a template-switch adaptor containing 12 random nucleotides. At least 3 million CDR3-containing paired-end reads were obtained per sample. TCRdb re-derived calls from the 5' RACE reads in MiXCR, one entry per CDR3 protein. The table has approximately 2,000,000 distinct CDR3 sequences, about 39% seen once. With 6 bases clipped from V and 4 bases from J, the junction kept 14 bases outside the gene matches. The length of the CDR3 is 17 residues. Germline loops: CDR1 DFQATT, CDR2 SNEGSKA (reference sequence).

The receptor was derived from a human donor in good health. The chain joins TRBV20-1 to TRBJ2-5, with 13 bases identical to TRBD2. Sequenced material: blood. The CDR3 here is CSASRWTSGGLGETQYF. CDR3 DNA: TGCAGTGCGTCAAGGTGGACTAGCGGGGGTTTGGGAGAGACCCAGTACTTC.